This T cell receptor beta chain comes out of a study of T cells in localized non-small cell lung cancer. With regard to this clone: The antigen remains undetermined.

Germline assignment: CDR1 SGDLS and CDR2 YYNGEE. The CDR3 contains 15 residues. Trimming shortened V by 3 bases and J by 6 bases, and 16 bases separated the two germline ends. The study's findings and limits: Longer overall survival accompanied higher blood T cell density. Uninvolved adjacent lung, not tumor, had the highest T cell clonality. For the top 100 tumor clones, a median around 55 also appeared in adjacent lung.

Sequenced by immunoSEQ multiplex PCR; TCRdb stores in-frame clones only, minus some. This sample has about 75,000 clones; approximately 80% occur once, and the top ten carry 8% to 10%. This receptor was obtained from a female donor of 60 years or more with stage I lung adenocarcinoma. The chain couples TRBV9 to TRBJ2-1; D gene ambiguous. The sample in question was peripheral blood, obtained before any cancer treatment. This chain's CDR3 is CASSASYPKGNEQFF. CDR3 bases: TGTGCCAGCAGCGCCTCGTATCCTAAGGGCAATGAGCAGTTCTTC.